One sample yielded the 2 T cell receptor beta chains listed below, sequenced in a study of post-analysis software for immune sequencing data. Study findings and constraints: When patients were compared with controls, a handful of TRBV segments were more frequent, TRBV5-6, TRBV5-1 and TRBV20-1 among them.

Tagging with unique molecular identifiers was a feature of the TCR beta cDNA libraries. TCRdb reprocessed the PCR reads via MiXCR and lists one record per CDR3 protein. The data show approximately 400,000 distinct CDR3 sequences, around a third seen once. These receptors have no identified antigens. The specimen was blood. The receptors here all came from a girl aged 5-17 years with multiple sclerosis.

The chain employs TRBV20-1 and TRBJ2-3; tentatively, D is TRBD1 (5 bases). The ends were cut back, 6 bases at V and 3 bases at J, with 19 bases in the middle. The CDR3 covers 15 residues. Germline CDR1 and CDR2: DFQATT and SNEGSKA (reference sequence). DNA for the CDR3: TGCAGTGCCTTCTCGGGCAGGGAACGGACAGATACGCAGTATTTT. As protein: CSAFSGRERTDTQYF.

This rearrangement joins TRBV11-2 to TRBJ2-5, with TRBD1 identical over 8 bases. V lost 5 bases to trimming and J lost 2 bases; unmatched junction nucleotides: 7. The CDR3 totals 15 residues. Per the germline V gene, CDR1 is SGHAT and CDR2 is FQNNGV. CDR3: CASSPRTGKQETQYF. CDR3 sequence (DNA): TGTGCCAGCAGCCCCCGGACAGGGAAGCAAGAGACCCAGTACTTC.